This record covers a single T cell receptor beta chain. Patients in Seattle were enrolled during active infection, then followed longitudinally. The record originates from a study of blood T cell repertoires in COVID-19. Study in general: Sites across the United States, Italy and Spain contributed samples from acute and convalescent COVID-19. Nucleic acid was either cDNA or gDNA, and it came from T cells, B-cell-depleted T cells, or PBMCs.

This CDR3 is built from 16 residues. V shed 3 bases and J 1 base; nucleotides not matched to a gene: 8. Germline V gives CDR1 SGHTS, CDR2 YDEGEE. As originally analysed: For nucleated cells, counts were estimated from reference gene primer amplification. Here immunoSEQ multiplex PCR was the method, and the copy in TCRdb shows in-frame clones only, minus some. D and trimming were read from the DNA, whereas the V and J calls and clone size are those reported in that table. The repertoire has fewer than 350,000 clones, 65% to 90% of them found once; the top ten carry roughly 13%. The origin of this receptor is a woman in her seventies with COVID-19, enrolled during active disease. The chain uses TRBV5-8 and TRBJ2-3, with TRBD1 matching over 7 bases. Sequencing was carried out using peripheral blood. This CDR3 reads CASSSLGQAGTDTQYF. CDR3 nucleotides: TGTGCCAGCAGCTCCCTCGGACAGGCGGGCACAGATACGCAGTATTTT.